The entry below gives a single T cell receptor (beta chain) sequence along with its context. The antigen remains undetermined. Some clones are missing from TCRdb's copy, which holds only in-frame ones; the method was immunoSEQ multiplex PCR. The sample has around 120,000 clones, about 87% seen once. This CDR3 has 15 residues. Germline loops: CDR1 KGHDR, CDR2 SFDVKD. V dropped 4 bases and J dropped 6 bases, with 16 bases sitting between them. The data belong to a study of T cell responses to AZD1222 COVID-19 vaccine. Regarding the study as a whole: Most donors were white British, females outnumbered males, and clonal diversity was possibly underestimated.

This clonotype was sampled from an adult in good health. This chain joins TRBV24-1 and TRBJ2-3; a possible D gene is TRBD1 (5 bases). The sequenced sample was peripheral blood, obtained on day 0 of AZD1222 vaccination. This CDR3 reads CATSDPQEPTDTQYF. CDR3 coding DNA: TGTGCCACCAGTGACCCACAGGAACCAACGGATACGCAGTATTTT.